This is a list of T cell receptor beta chains from one sample in a study of patients and donors after allogeneic stem cell transplantation. MiXCR was run by TCRdb on the RT-PCR reads, yielding one entry per CDR3 protein. The repertoire consists of about 25,000 distinct CDR3 sequences, with over 7% occurring once and the leading ten covering about 50%. Material: blood, either unsorted or a sorted T cell fraction (not recorded which). The receptors shown here come from a human donor who was either an allogeneic HSCT recipient or a stem cell or donor lymphocyte infusion donor (not recorded which). It is not recorded whose cells these are; they may come from a transplant donor. Each CDR3 is given with its conserved first and last residue. The D gene is left open where the match is weak. Size is stated for part of the rows, as once, few or many counts, or as a class when the clone is expanded.

many,NA,TRBV29-1,TRBJ2-5,TGCAGCGGCCGGGAATCCGAGACCCAGTACTTC,CSGRESETQYF
NA,NA,TRBV20-1,TRBJ2-5,TGCAGTGCTGTGGGGGCGGGGGTGGAGACCCAGTACTTC,CSAVGAGVETQYF
NA,NA,TRBV12-3/TRBV12-4,TRBJ1-2,TGTGCCAGCAGTTTAGTGGGGGACTATCTCTATGGCTACACCTTC,CASSLVGDYLYGYTF
many,TRBD1,TRBV2,TRBJ2-7,TGTGCCAGCAGTAGGGACAGGGGGCGGGAGCAGTACTTC,CASSRDRGREQYF
NA,TRBD1,TRBV6-5,TRBJ2-3,TGTGCCAGCAGTTACTCGATTTCCGGACAGGGTTCATCAGATACGCAGTATTTT,CASSYSISGQGSSDTQYF
many,TRBD1,TRBV12-3/TRBV12-4,TRBJ1-2,TGTGCCAGCAGTCTAGGACAGGGGATCTATGGCTACACCTTC,CASSLGQGIYGYTF
many,NA,TRBV3-1,TRBJ1-2,TGTGCCAGCAGTCACTATACAGAAAACTATGGCTACACCTTC,CASSHYTENYGYTF
many,NA,TRBV20-1,TRBJ2-1,TGCAGTGCGAGGGGCGGAAACCATCGGTACAATGAGCAGTTCTTC,CSARGGNHRYNEQFF
many,NA,TRBV6-1,TRBJ1-1,TGTGCCAGCCAAAGACCCGACACCACTGAAGCTTTCTTT,CASQRPDTTEAFF
NA,TRBD1,TRBV5-1,TRBJ2-2,TGCGCCAGCAGCTTTACAGGGGCCACCGGGGAGCTGTTTTTT,CASSFTGATGELFF
many,NA,TRBV10-3,TRBJ1-1,TGTGCCATCAGTGAACAGCCGGGGACTGAAGCTTTCTTT,CAISEQPGTEAFF
medium-sized,NA,TRBV20-1,TRBJ1-2,TGCAGTGCTAGTAGGACAGAGATCGGCTATGGCTACACCTTC,CSASRTEIGYGYTF
many,NA,TRBV28,TRBJ2-3,TGTGCCAGCAGTTTTCAGCGGGTAGGCACAGATACGCAGTATTTT,CASSFQRVGTDTQYF
few,TRBD2,TRBV5-5,TRBJ2-1,TGTGCCAGCAGCGAACCGGGACTAGCGGGGGGGTACAATGAGCAGTTCTTC,CASSEPGLAGGYNEQFF
once,TRBD2,TRBV27,TRBJ2-1,TGTGCCAGCAGTTTAGACCTGGGAGGGGTTTTCAATGAGCAGTTCTTC,CASSLDLGGVFNEQFF
many,TRBD2,TRBV7-9,TRBJ2-7,TGTGCCAGCAGCTTGAGTGGCGGGGCGGGAGCCTACGAGCAGTACTTC,CASSLSGGAGAYEQYF